These 18 T cell receptor beta chains were all obtained from the same sample, sequenced in a study of blood T cell repertoires in COVID-19. Generated by immunoSEQ multiplex PCR, the TCRdb table keeps only in-frame clones and is missing some. Seen here are 250,000 to 350,000 clones, 85% to 90% observed once, and the top ten hold 1.5% to 2%. Sequences were obtained from PBMCs or T cells enriched from blood (not recorded which). The receptors here all came from a woman between 18 and 29 years old with acute COVID-19.

The CDR3 DNA is TGTGCCAGCAGCCTCAACCAGGGGAGCTACTACGAGCAGTACTTC. This translates into CASSLNQGSYYEQYF. J is TRBJ2-7 and V is TRBV7-2, with D tentatively TRBD1 (6 bases). CDR1 and CDR2 (germline): SGHTA, FQGNSA. The CDR3 extends over 15 amino acids. With 5 bases removed from V and 3 bases from J, the gap between germline ends came to 17 bases.

The J gene is TRBJ2-1, the V gene TRBV6-5; 8 bases line up with TRBD1. The V gene's germline CDR1 is MNHEY and CDR2 SVGAGI. This CDR3 has 12 amino acids. J was trimmed by 9 bases and V by 7 bases; bases with no gene match: 5. CDR3 bases: TGTGCCAGCATTATCCAGGGGGCTGAGCAGTTCTTC. It specifies CASIIQGAEQFF.

The CDR3 DNA sequence: TGTGCCAGCAGCTCCCGCGAGACCTCTAGCGGGGTTTTGGGTGAGCAGTTCTTC. It encodes CASSSRETSSGVLGEQFF. The V call is TRBV7-9, the J call TRBJ2-1, with 9 bases aligning to TRBD2. CDR3 length equals 18 residues. The J segment lost 9 bases and the V segment lost 4 bases, leaving 19 bases of the junction unmatched. The V gene's germline CDR1 is SEHNR and CDR2 FQNEAQ (reference sequence).

This chain joins TRBV5-1 and TRBJ1-2, with a possible D match to TRBD1 (5 bases). The V gene's germline CDR1 is SGHRS and CDR2 YFSETQ. Trimming stripped 3 bases from V and 8 bases from J, with 11 bases between. The CDR3 consists of 12 residues. Here the CDR3 DNA reads TGCGCCAGCAGCTCGGGGGTTCTCGGCTACACCTTC. This gives the protein CASSSGVLGYTF.

This chain connects TRBV10-2 to TRBJ1-1; 9 bases agree with TRBD1. The CDR3 sequence is 16 residues long. After removal of 6 bases from V and 1 base from J, the junction contained 9 bases not matched to a gene. Germline CDR1 is WSHSY and CDR2 is SAAADI. This chain's CDR3 is CASRKIPGQGNTEAFF. Written as DNA, the CDR3 is TGCGCCAGCAGAAAAATCCCGGGACAGGGGAACACTGAAGCTTTCTTT.

V gene TRBV5-1 combines with J gene TRBJ1-1; TRBD1 matches 8 bases. This CDR3 is built from 12 residues. V dropped 4 bases and J dropped 7; count of bases not matched to a gene: 3. CDR1 is SGHRS, CDR2 YFSETQ, per germline. The CDR3 loop is CASSGDRYEAFF. The CDR3 nucleotides are TGCGCCAGCAGCGGGGACAGGTATGAAGCTTTCTTT.

The genes are TRBV11-3 and TRBJ2-2, with TRBD1 identical over 8 bases. Losses at the gene ends were 4 bases for V and 0 bases for J; bases not matched to a gene: 4. The length of the CDR3 is 16 residues. Germline CDR1 SGHNT, CDR2 YENEEA. DNA of the CDR3: TGTGCCAGCAGCTCCTGGACAGGGACGAACACCGGGGAGCTGTTTTTT. Residues: CASSSWTGTNTGELFF.

This clone has a single count. This chain links TRBV6-1 with TRBJ2-7, with 12 positions matching TRBD2. This CDR3 is 16 amino acids long. V shed 2 bases, J shed 3 bases, and the junction held 5 bases outside the gene matches. Germline V gene sequence: CDR1 MNHNS, CDR2 SASEGT. CDR3 sequence (DNA): TGTGCCAGCAGTGAACTAGCGGGAGGGCCGGGCTACGAGCAGTACTTC. Translating it yields CASSELAGGPGYEQYF.

The V and J genes are TRBV9 and TRBJ1-2; weak D call: TRBD1 (6 bases). The CDR3 runs 12 residues. The germline gives CDR1 SGDLS, CDR2 YYNGEE. V was clipped by 0 bases and J by 8 bases, with 8 bases between them. CDR3 coding DNA: TGTGCCAGCAGCGTAGGTGGGGGCGGCTACACCTTC. Protein sequence: CASSVGGGGYTF.

The chain employs TRBV6-5 and TRBJ1-2; D might be TRBD1 (5 bases). Germline values: CDR1 MNHEY, CDR2 SVGAGI. The V end was cut by 2 bases, the J end by 6 bases, with 7 bases between. The CDR3 contains 12 residues. DNA for the CDR3: TGTGCCAGCAGTTACAAGGGGAATGGCTACACCTTC. The encoded protein is CASSYKGNGYTF.

The J gene is TRBJ2-7, the V gene TRBV18, with D possibly matching TRBD2 (5 bases). The length of the CDR3 is 13 residues. Germline values: CDR1 KGHSH, CDR2 LQKENI. V lost 5 bases, J lost 4 bases, and 12 bases lay in between. CDR3 amino acids: CASSFSAVYEQYF. The CDR3 nucleotides are TGTGCCAGCTCATTTAGCGCTGTTTACGAGCAGTACTTC.

V and J are TRBV10-3 and TRBJ1-1; possibly TRBD1 for D (5 bases). This CDR3 spans 15 amino acids. The V end was cut by 0 bases, the J end by 1 base, with 9 bases between. From germline, CDR1 is ENHRY and CDR2 SYGVKD. The CDR3 reads CAISESAGRNTEAFF. As DNA, the CDR3 is TGTGCCATCAGTGAGTCCGCGGGGCGGAACACTGAAGCTTTCTTT.

This chain joins TRBV7-2 and TRBJ1-5; D might be TRBD1 (6 bases). Trimming removed 3 bases at V and 0 bases at J, with 18 bases between. The CDR3 is 18 amino acids. Germline lookup yields CDR1 SGHTA and CDR2 FQGNSA. CDR3 nucleotides: TGTGCCAGCAGCTTTGTCTACCGGGACACCGATAGCAATCAGCCCCAGCATTTT. Amino acid sequence: CASSFVYRDTDSNQPQHF.

This clone was seen a single time. The chain recombines TRBV6-2 or TRBV6-3 with TRBJ2-7; D perhaps matches TRBD2 (5 bases). CDR1 is MNHEY and CDR2 is SVGEGT in the germline V gene. The CDR3 has 13 residues. V was cut by 4 bases and J by 1 base, with 8 bases left in between. The DNA of the CDR3 is TGTGCCAGCAGTTCCGGGGATTCCTACGAGCAGTACTTC. Amino acids: CASSSGDSYEQYF.

This sequence joins TRBV19 and TRBJ1-6; D call uncertain. The germline V gene has CDR1 LNHDA and CDR2 SQIVND (reference sequence). With 1 base removed from V and 4 bases from J, the gap between germline ends came to 11 bases. The CDR3 runs 16 residues. The DNA of the CDR3 is TGTGCCAGTAGTATAGGGGTACAGACGTATAATTCACCCCTCCACTTT. Its protein is CASSIGVQTYNSPLHF.

This chain links TRBV7-4 with TRBJ1-6; 9 positions match TRBD1. The CDR3 extends over 17 amino acids. Trimming at V came to 2 bases and at J to 5 bases, leaving 7 bases not matched to a gene. The germline V gene has CDR1 SGHVT and CDR2 SQSDAQ. The CDR3 region is CASSLIYWDRDNSPLHF. CDR3 in DNA: TGTGCCAGCAGCTTAATCTATTGGGACAGGGATAATTCACCCCTCCACTTT.

This clone appeared a single time. The chain recombines TRBV4-1 with TRBJ1-6; a possible D gene is TRBD1 (5 bases). V was pared by 4 bases and J by 2 bases, with 18 bases between. The CDR3 totals 18 residues. Germline V gene lookup returns CDR1 MGHRA and CDR2 YSYEKL. The CDR3 region has the DNA TGCGCCAGCAGCCCGCGGGAGGGGCTTAAAACCTATAATTCACCCCTCCACTTT. This encodes CASSPREGLKTYNSPLHF.

The gene calls are TRBV10-2 and TRBJ1-2; perhaps TRBD1 as D (5 bases). CDR1 is WSHSY and CDR2 is SAAADI in the germline V gene. The CDR3 sequence is 14 residues long. Trimming shortened V by 2 bases and J by 4 bases, and 11 bases separated the two germline ends. Written as DNA, the CDR3 is TGCGCCAGCAGTGAGGGTCAGGGCACCTATGGCTACACCTTC. This codes for CASSEGQGTYGYTF.